Below are 4 T cell receptor beta chains sequenced from a single sample in a study of blood T cells in healthy people across ages. A J-beta primer mix and a sample-barcoded 5' primer were used in a second PCR of about 6 to 12 cycles. TCRdb analysed the 5' RACE reads with MiXCR anew, one entry per CDR3 protein. This table holds about 780,000 distinct CDR3 sequences, approximately 59% found once. Input material: blood. All receptors derive from a man aged 30 to 39 in good health.

CDR3 coding DNA: TGCGCCAGCAGCCAAGATTTGGCACACTACACAGATACGCAGTATTTT. Encoded protein: CASSQDLAHYTDTQYF. The chain has TRBV4-3 and TRBJ2-3; D gene ambiguous. CDR1 is LGHNA and CDR2 is YSLEER in the germline V gene. The ends were cut back, 0 bases at V and 2 bases at J, with 12 bases in the middle. CDR3 length: 16 amino acids.

This clonotype was detected only a few times. This chain uses TRBV5-1 with TRBJ1-1; TRBD1 matches at 9 bases. CDR1 and CDR2 from the germline V gene are SGHRS and YFSETQ. The CDR3 length is 13 residues. The junction had 3 bases not matched to a gene; V was cut back by 5 bases and J by 4 bases. The CDR3 coding sequence is TGCGCCAGCAGGGTACAGGGGGCCACTGAAGCTTTCTTT. Translation gives CASRVQGATEAFF.

The chain is built from TRBV6-6 and TRBJ2-1, with D uncertain. The germline V gene has CDR1 MNHNY and CDR2 SVGAGI (reference sequence). The V end was cut by 6 bases, the J end by 8 bases, with 20 bases between. The CDR3 consists of 15 residues. The CDR3 spells CASSSIGQILHEQFF. The CDR3 bases are TGTGCCAGCAGCTCAATTGGGCAGATCCTCCATGAGCAGTTCTTC.

This chain joins TRBV20-1 and TRBJ2-1; 8 bases map to TRBD2. Germline trimming cut 2 bases from V and 2 bases from J; bases unmatched to any gene: 2. The CDR3 totals 14 residues. Germline CDR1 DFQATT, CDR2 SNEGSKA (reference sequence). The CDR3 protein is CSARSGGTYNEQFF. The CDR3 coding sequence is TGCAGTGCTAGAAGCGGGGGAACCTACAATGAGCAGTTCTTC.